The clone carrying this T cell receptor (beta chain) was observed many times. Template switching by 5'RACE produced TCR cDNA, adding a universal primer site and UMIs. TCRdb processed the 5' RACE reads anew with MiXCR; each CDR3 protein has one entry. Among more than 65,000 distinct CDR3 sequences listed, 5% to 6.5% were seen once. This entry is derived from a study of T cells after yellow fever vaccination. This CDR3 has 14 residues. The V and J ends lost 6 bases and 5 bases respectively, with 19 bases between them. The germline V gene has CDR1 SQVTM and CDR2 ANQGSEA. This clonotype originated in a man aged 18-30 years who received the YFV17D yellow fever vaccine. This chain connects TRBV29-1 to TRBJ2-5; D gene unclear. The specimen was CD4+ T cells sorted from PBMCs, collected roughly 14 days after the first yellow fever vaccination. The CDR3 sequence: CSVAGRTRVETQYF. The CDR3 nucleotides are TGCAGCGTCGCCGGGCGCACGAGAGTGGAGACCCAGTACTTC.